This T cell receptor (beta chain) was recorded in a study of cytomegalovirus exposure and HLA in healthy donors. The length of the CDR3 is 15 residues. The V and J ends lost 3 bases and 11 bases, in that order; junction bases with no gene match: 13. The V gene's germline CDR1 is SGHAT and CDR2 FQDESV (reference sequence). About this clone: The antigen remains undetermined.

The PCR made use of 60 Vbeta and 13 Jbeta primers. Only in-frame clones appear in the TCRdb table, and some are missing; sequencing was by immunoSEQ multiplex PCR. The sample includes about 180,000 clones, around 80% of them seen just once. Study-wide findings and caveats: The authors listed approximately 150 TCR beta chains as cytomegalovirus-associated.

This TCR was sampled from a man aged 18-30 years in good health and CMV-seronegative. What was sequenced was PBMCs. V is TRBV11-1 and J is TRBJ1-1; the match to TRBD1 covers 9 bases. The CDR3 region is CASSFPTGGIPTAFF. CDR3 in DNA: TGTGCCAGCAGCTTTCCGACAGGGGGTATCCCTACCGCTTTCTTT.